The 20 T cell receptor beta chains below all came from one sample that was sequenced in a study of blood T cells in healthy people across ages. It was with a sample-barcoded 5' primer and a J-beta primer mix that a second PCR of about 6 to 11 cycles was run. TCRdb called the 5' RACE reads again in MiXCR, with one record for every CDR3 protein. In the table there are hundreds of thousands of distinct CDR3 sequences, about 30% of which are singletons. The sample taken for sequencing was blood. These receptors originate from a woman at least 80 years old in good health.

Many counts were recorded for this clonotype. The CDR3 here is CASSQERTGGYNEQFF. The CDR3 DNA reads as TGTGCCAGCAGCCAAGAGCGGACAGGGGGTTACAATGAGCAGTTCTTC. The J gene is TRBJ2-1, the V gene TRBV4-2; 10 positions match TRBD1. The V gene's germline CDR1 is LGHNA and CDR2 YNFKEQ. V lost 0 bases, J lost 4 bases, and 3 bases stayed unmatched. The CDR3 sequence is 16 residues long.

V and J are TRBV19 and TRBJ1-2, with TRBD1 as a possible D gene (5 bases). There are 14 residues in the CDR3. CDR1 and CDR2 from the germline V gene are LNHDA and SQIVND (reference sequence). The V gene lost 7 bases and the J gene lost 4 bases, with 16 bases spanning the gap. The CDR3 bases are TGTGCCAGTACTCCTCAACGGGGACTCTATGGCTACACCTTC. Amino acid sequence: CASTPQRGLYGYTF.

This clonotype was seen ten or more times. The CDR3 loop reads CASSQGPLAGGRRNEQFF. The DNA for the CDR3 is TGCGCCAGCAGCCAAGGGCCCCTAGCGGGGGGTCGGAGAAATGAGCAGTTCTTC. The V call is TRBV4-3, the J call TRBJ2-1; 11 bases fit TRBD2. Trimming cost V 1 base and J 7 bases; bases outside gene matches: 12. The CDR3 length is 18 residues. Germline V gene lookup returns CDR1 LGHNA and CDR2 YSLEER.

In this sample, this clonotype turned up many times. V and J are TRBV7-2 and TRBJ2-3, with TRBD2 as a possible D gene (7 bases). CDR3 length equals 16 residues. Germline CDR1 reads SGHTA; CDR2 reads FQGNSA. Trimming took 1 base from V and 3 from J, leaving 14 bases between them. CDR3 sequence: CASSLGAGARTDTQYF. As DNA, the CDR3 is TGTGCCAGCAGCTTAGGGGCGGGGGCTCGTACAGATACGCAGTATTTT.

In this sample, this clonotype turned up a few times. A read error may be the cause here, since a much bigger clone is one base away. The chain employs TRBV7-9 and TRBJ2-1; TRBD1 matches at 10 bases. Trimming took 5 bases from V and 8 from J; bases not matched to a gene: 12. Germline assignment: CDR1 SEHNR and CDR2 FQNEAQ (reference sequence). This CDR3 is 16 amino acids long. The CDR3 reads CASSLNPRQGAYEQFF. The DNA of the CDR3 is TGTGCCAGCAGCCTTAATCCCCGACAGGGGGCGTATGAGCAGTTCTTC.

This clonotype has at least ten counts. The V and J genes are TRBV4-1 and TRBJ2-7; D may be TRBD1 (5 bases). Deletions cut 0 bases from V and 0 bases from J, with 12 bases between. CDR3 length: 16 residues. Germline V lookup: CDR1 MGHRA, CDR2 YSYEKL. This CDR3 reads CASSQDSTGVSYEQYF. CDR3 DNA: TGCGCCAGCAGCCAAGATAGTACAGGCGTCTCCTACGAGCAGTACTTC.

This clonotype has at least ten counts. The chain is built from TRBV3-1 and TRBJ2-3, with 7 bases that match TRBD1. The junction had 9 bases not matched to a gene; V was cut back by 5 bases and J by 4 bases. Germline values: CDR1 LGHDT, CDR2 YNNKEL (reference sequence). The CDR3 covers 15 residues. CDR3 loop: CASSFDREFADTQYF. CDR3 sequence (DNA): TGTGCCAGCAGCTTCGACAGGGAGTTCGCAGATACGCAGTATTTT.

The V and J genes are TRBV4-1 and TRBJ2-7; weak D call: TRBD2 (6 bases). The V end lost 2 bases, the J end lost 0 bases, and 17 bases lay between the germline ends. Germline V gene data show CDR1 as MGHRA and CDR2 as YSYEKL. This CDR3 has 17 amino acids. The CDR3 region is CASSQRASAGSSYEQYF. CDR3 nucleotide sequence: TGCGCCAGCAGCCAAAGGGCATCGGCGGGGAGCTCCTACGAGCAGTACTTC.

The table lists this clonotype with many counts. The V call is TRBV7-3, the J call TRBJ1-6, with a possible D match to TRBD1 (6 bases). Looked up from germline, CDR1 is SGHTA and CDR2 is FQGTGA. The CDR3 spans 15 residues. The V gene lost 5 bases and the J gene lost 8 bases, with 16 bases spanning the gap. The CDR3 protein is CASSTRGAGDSPLHF. The CDR3 nucleotides are TGTGCCAGCAGCACGAGGGGGGCCGGGGATTCACCCCTCCACTTT.

This clonotype was detected ten times or more. The chain recombines TRBV7-2 with TRBJ2-5, with 11 nucleotides matching TRBD2. J gave up 8 bases and V 1 base, and 6 bases lay outside the gene matches. The CDR3 consists of 15 residues. Germline lookup yields CDR1 SGHTA and CDR2 FQGNSA. The CDR3 region has the DNA TGTGCCAGCAGCTTAGATAGCGGGGGGGCCGCAACCCAGTACTTC. Residues: CASSLDSGGAATQYF.

This clonotype occurred many times. This chain links TRBV29-1 with TRBJ2-5; D gene uncertain. The CDR3 loop spans 14 amino acids. Per germline, CDR1 SQVTM and CDR2 ANQGSEA. Trimming took 1 base from V and 2 from J, leaving 11 bases between them. This chain's CDR3 is CSVEGRMGQETQYF. CDR3 in DNA: TGCAGCGTTGAAGGCAGGATGGGGCAAGAGACCCAGTACTTC.

The chain is built from TRBV30 and TRBJ1-5, with D perhaps matching TRBD1 (6 bases). V was clipped by 5 bases and J by 2 bases, with 16 bases between them. Germline CDR1 and CDR2: GTSNPN and SVGIG (reference sequence). The CDR3 is 15 amino acids. The CDR3 reads CAWEGGSGGNQPQHF. CDR3 DNA: TGTGCCTGGGAAGGGGGGTCGGGAGGCAATCAGCCCCAGCATTTT.

Concerning this clonotype itself: A read error is possible here, since a much larger clone lies one base away. The genes are TRBV6-2 or TRBV6-3 and TRBJ1-2, with D hard to call. The CDR3 extends over 13 amino acids. Germline CDR1 reads MNHEY; CDR2 reads SVGEGT. V lost 5 bases and J 5 bases, leaving 12 bases between the germline ends. CDR3 protein: CASSLSTVYGYTF. The CDR3 DNA reads as TGTGCCAGCAGTCTTTCGACGGTGTATGGCTACACCTTC.

The chain joins TRBV30 to TRBJ2-7; TRBD1 matches at 9 bases. The V gene end was trimmed by 5 bases and the J gene end by 2 bases; junction bases not matched to a gene: 7. The germline V gene encodes CDR1 GTSNPN and CDR2 SVGIG (reference sequence). The length of the CDR3 is 14 residues. The DNA of the CDR3 is TGTGCCTGGGAGGACAGGGGATATACCTACGAGCAGTACTTC. This codes for CAWEDRGYTYEQYF.

This clonotype showed up just a few times. This chain links TRBV30 with TRBJ1-4; TRBD1 aligns across 8 bases. The germline V gene has CDR1 GTSNPN and CDR2 SVGIG (reference sequence). Losses at the gene ends were 3 bases for V and 10 bases for J; bases not matched to a gene: 13. CDR3 size: 15 residues. Written as DNA, the CDR3 is TGTGCCTGGAGCGGAGGACAGGGTGAACACCGAAAACTGTTTTTT. Its protein product is CAWSGGQGEHRKLFF.

This clonotype has only a few counts. The chain carries TRBV27 and TRBJ1-6, with D perhaps TRBD1 (5 bases). The germline CDR1 and CDR2 sequences are MNHEY and SMNVEV (reference sequence). The CDR3 is 16 residues long. Trimming shortened V by 2 bases and J by 1 base, and 9 bases separated the two germline ends. The CDR3 sequence is CASSLRGESYNSPLHF. DNA of the CDR3: TGTGCCAGCAGTTTACGGGGGGAGTCCTATAATTCACCCCTCCACTTT.

The CDR3 protein is CSACCSQTTDTQYF. The CDR3 region has the DNA TGCAGTGCTTGCTGCAGTCAAACCACAGATACGCAGTATTTT. The chain couples TRBV20-1 to TRBJ2-3; D remains ambiguous. The CDR3 has 14 amino acids. Germline CDR1 reads DFQATT; CDR2 reads SNEGSKA (reference sequence). Trimming took 5 bases from V and 2 from J, leaving 14 bases between them.

The table lists this clonotype with many counts. This chain connects TRBV7-3 to TRBJ1-2; 10 bases are a match to TRBD1. The J segment lost 4 bases and the V segment lost 5 bases, leaving 7 bases of the junction unmatched. CDR1 SGHTA and CDR2 FQGTGA come from the germline V gene. The CDR3 is 15 residues long. The CDR3 protein is CASSVSGQGFYGYTF. The CDR3, as DNA: TGTGCCAGCAGCGTATCGGGACAGGGGTTCTATGGCTACACCTTC.

This clonotype appeared a few times. A clone one base away is much larger, so this may be a read error. V and J are TRBV28 and TRBJ2-5; D possibly corresponds to TRBD2 (7 bases). The germline V gene encodes CDR1 MDHEN and CDR2 SYDVKM. The CDR3 length is 16 residues. DNA of the CDR3: TGTGCCAGCAACCTCAGGGGAGGGGAGTCCCCGAAGACCCGGTACTTC. Its translation: CASNLRGGESPKTRYF.

This clonotype showed up many times. A much larger clonotype is one base distant, so this may be a read error. The chain links TRBV10-3 to TRBJ2-1; D possibly matches TRBD1 or TRBD2 (5 bases each). The end of the DNA aligns better with TRBJ2-7, so the J call may be wrong. Germline lookup yields CDR1 ENHRY and CDR2 SYGVKD. This CDR3 comprises 13 residues. The CDR3 spells CAVSGTPYNEQYF. The CDR3 DNA sequence: TGTGCCGTCTCCGGGACCCCCTACAATGAGCAGTACTTC.